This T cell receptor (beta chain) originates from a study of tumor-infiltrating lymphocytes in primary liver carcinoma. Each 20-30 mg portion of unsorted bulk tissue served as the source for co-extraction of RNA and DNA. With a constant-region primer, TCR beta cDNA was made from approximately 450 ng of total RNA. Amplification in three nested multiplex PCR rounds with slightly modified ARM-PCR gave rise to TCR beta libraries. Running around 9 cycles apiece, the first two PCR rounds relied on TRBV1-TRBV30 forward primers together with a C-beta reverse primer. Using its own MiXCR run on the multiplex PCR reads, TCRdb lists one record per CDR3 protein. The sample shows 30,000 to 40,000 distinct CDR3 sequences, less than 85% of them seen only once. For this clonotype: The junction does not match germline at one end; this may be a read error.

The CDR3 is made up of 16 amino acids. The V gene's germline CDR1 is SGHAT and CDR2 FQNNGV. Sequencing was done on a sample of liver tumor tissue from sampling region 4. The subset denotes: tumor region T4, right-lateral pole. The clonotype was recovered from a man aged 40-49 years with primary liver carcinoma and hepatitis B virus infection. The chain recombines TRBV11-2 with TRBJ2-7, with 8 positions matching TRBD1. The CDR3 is CVSSLAGGRFDYGQYF. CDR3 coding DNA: TGTGTCAGCAGCTTAGCAGGGGGCCGCTTTGACTACGGGCAGTACTTC.